What follows are 28 T cell receptor beta chains derived from one specimen sequenced in a study of cytomegalovirus exposure and HLA in healthy donors. Primers: 60 Vbeta forward and 13 Jbeta reverse. Here immunoSEQ multiplex PCR was the method, and the copy in TCRdb shows in-frame clones only, minus some. In the table there are around 99,000 clones, around 73% of which are singletons. The specimen sequenced was PBMCs. Receptors originate from a man aged 25-45 years in good health and CMV-seronegative.

The rearrangement links TRBV27 to TRBJ1-6; TRBD1 is a possible D gene (6 bases). V was cut by 8 bases and J by 9 bases, with 11 bases left in between. CDR1 and CDR2 from the germline V gene are MNHEY and SMNVEV (reference sequence). The CDR3 is 12 amino acids. The CDR3 reads CASRQDASPLHF. The DNA of the CDR3 is TGTGCCAGCCGACAGGATGCTTCACCCCTCCACTTT.

V usage is TRBV5-1 and J usage is TRBJ1-5; possible D gene TRBD1, 6 bases. The CDR3 extends over 13 amino acids. Germline values: CDR1 SGHRS, CDR2 YFSETQ. The V and J ends lost 1 base and 4 bases respectively, with 6 bases between them. In DNA, the CDR3 is TGCGCCAGCAGCTTGACAGGGAATCAGCCCCAGCATTTT. Its protein is CASSLTGNQPQHF.

CDR3 in DNA: TGTGCCAGCAGTTTATTAGCGGGGGAGACCCAGTACTTC. The encoded protein is CASSLLAGETQYF. J is TRBJ2-5 and V is TRBV27, with 8 bases aligning to TRBD2. Germline V gives CDR1 MNHEY, CDR2 SMNVEV (reference sequence). With 1 base clipped from V and 5 bases from J, the junction kept 0 bases outside the gene matches. This CDR3 region has 13 residues.

This clone showed up just once. This chain connects TRBV19 to TRBJ2-7; possible D gene TRBD2, 6 bases. The CDR3 loop spans 14 amino acids. Deletions cut 6 bases from V and 0 bases from J, with 12 bases between. Germline CDR1 LNHDA, CDR2 SQIVND (reference sequence). The CDR3 nucleotides are TGTGCCAGTAGCGGGACTCGCACCTCCTACGAGCAGTACTTC. As protein: CASSGTRTSYEQYF.

This chain joins TRBV7-3 and TRBJ1-1; D is perhaps TRBD1 (5 bases). CDR1 and CDR2 from the germline V gene are SGHTA and FQGTGA. The CDR3 totals 16 residues. V was shortened by 4 bases and J by 4 bases, with 19 bases between the two germline ends. The CDR3 DNA reads as TGTGCCAGCAGCTCCGGGGGGTGGGGCTTGGGCACTGAAGCTTTCTTT. Encoded protein: CASSSGGWGLGTEAFF.

This clone was counted between two and nine times. The rearrangement links TRBV6-1 to TRBJ2-5; the match to TRBD2 covers 9 bases. The germline V gene encodes CDR1 MNHNS and CDR2 SASEGT. Trimming cost V 6 bases and J 2 bases; bases outside gene matches: 4. The CDR3 spans 14 residues. The CDR3 here is CASRLSGGQETQYF. The DNA for the CDR3 is TGTGCCAGCAGGTTGAGCGGGGGGCAAGAGACCCAGTACTTC.

The CDR3 DNA reads TGTGCCAGTAGTATAGACAGATACTATGGCTACACCTTC. Translated, it gives CASSIDRYYGYTF. The rearrangement uses TRBV19 and TRBJ1-2; D call uncertain. The V gene lost 0 bases and the J gene lost 3 bases, with 5 bases spanning the gap. This CDR3 is 13 amino acids long. Germline V gene sequence: CDR1 LNHDA, CDR2 SQIVND (reference sequence).

This sequence joins TRBV18 and TRBJ1-1; D remains unclear. Trimming shortened V by 3 bases and J by 1 base, and 6 bases separated the two germline ends. The CDR3 loop spans 13 amino acids. Germline V gene data show CDR1 as KGHSH and CDR2 as LQKENI. The CDR3 region has the DNA TGTGCCAGCTCACCGGCAGGGAACACTGAAGCTTTCTTT. Residues: CASSPAGNTEAFF.

This chain joins TRBV5-4 and TRBJ2-2; 7 positions agree with TRBD1. The CDR3 covers 15 residues. Germline CDR1 SGHNT, CDR2 YYREEE (reference sequence). V gave up 2 bases and J gave up 1 base; unmatched junction bases: 2. The CDR3 sequence is CASSLWDRNTGELFF. The CDR3 DNA follows: TGTGCCAGCAGCTTATGGGACAGGAACACCGGGGAGCTGTTTTTT.

The chain couples TRBV20-1 to TRBJ2-5; unclear D gene. The DNA end favors TRBJ2-7, so the J call may be wrong. The germline V gene encodes CDR1 DFQATT and CDR2 SNEGSKA (reference sequence). This CDR3 has 11 residues. This chain's CDR3 is CSARVRNEQYF. CDR3 coding DNA: TGCAGTGCTAGAGTTCGTAACGAGCAGTACTTC.

This chain links TRBV6-1 with TRBJ1-1; D is unclear. Germline CDR1 and CDR2: MNHNS and SASEGT. The CDR3 totals 11 residues. V was shortened by 6 bases and J by 4 bases, with 6 bases between the two germline ends. The CDR3 loop reads CASSRATEAFF. The CDR3 DNA follows: TGTGCCAGCAGCCGCGCCACTGAAGCTTTCTTT.

This clone came up a few times. This sequence joins TRBV4-1 and TRBJ1-5; no clear D gene. Germline values: CDR1 MGHRA, CDR2 YSYEKL. Trimming removed 1 base at V and 5 bases at J, with 18 bases between. The CDR3 runs 17 residues. The CDR3 nucleotides are TGCGCCAGCAGCCAAGGGTCGGGGTCTAGGGCACATCAGCCCCAGCATTTT. Translating gives CASSQGSGSRAHQPQHF.

This clone occurred once. The rearrangement links TRBV10-1 to TRBJ1-1, with 7 nucleotides matching TRBD1. The length of the CDR3 is 13 residues. The germline V gene has CDR1 WNHNN and CDR2 SYGVQD (reference sequence). Germline trimming cut 6 bases from V and 3 bases from J; bases unmatched to any gene: 4. The CDR3 here is CASRRDRDTEAFF. The CDR3 nucleotides read TGCGCCAGCAGGAGAGACAGGGACACTGAAGCTTTCTTT.

This clone came up a few times. The chain employs TRBV7-8 and TRBJ2-1; a possible D gene is TRBD2 (7 bases). The CDR3 totals 16 residues. Trimming stripped 0 bases from V and 4 bases from J, with 13 bases between. In germline, CDR1 is SGHVS, CDR2 FQNEAQ. This CDR3 reads CASSLAGGAVYNEQFF. The CDR3, as DNA: TGTGCCAGCAGCTTAGCGGGGGGGGCAGTGTACAATGAGCAGTTCTTC.

This clone appeared a few times. The genes are TRBV28 and TRBJ2-7, with unresolved D. Per germline, CDR1 MDHEN and CDR2 SYDVKM. The CDR3 is 17 residues long. The germline V and J ends were trimmed by 5 bases and 4 bases, with 24 bases remaining between them. Written as DNA, the CDR3 is TGTGCCAGCAGTGAGTTTAGACACCGGTCCACCCTTTACGAGCAGTACTTC. Translating gives CASSEFRHRSTLYEQYF. The full variable domain, rest sourced from reference TRBV28 and TRBJ2-7, is DVKVTQSSRYLVKRTGEKVFLECVQDMDHENMFWYRQDPGLGLRLIYFSYDVKMKEKGDIPEGYSVSREKKERFSLILESASTNQTSMYLCASSEFRHRSTLYEQYFGPGTRLTVT.

This clone appeared a few times. V is TRBV29-1 and J is TRBJ2-1; 10 bases agree with TRBD2. Germline loops: CDR1 SQVTM, CDR2 ANQGSEA. This CDR3 is built from 15 residues. The ends lost 0 bases at V and 3 bases at J; junction bases unmatched: 2. CDR3 DNA sequence: TGCAGCGTTGAAGAACTAGCGGGAATCTACAATGAGCAGTTCTTC. As protein: CSVEELAGIYNEQFF.

There are a few counts of this clone. The V and J genes are TRBV7-3 and TRBJ2-5; 7 bases fit TRBD2. The J call may be mistaken, given a closer DNA end match to TRBJ2-7. The CDR3 extends over 13 amino acids. CDR1 is SGHTA and CDR2 is FQGTGA in the germline V gene. The CDR3 nucleotides are TGTGCCAGCAGCCCAACTGGGGGGGACGAGCAGTACTTC. Translated, it gives CASSPTGGDEQYF.

The chain is built from TRBV5-1 and TRBJ2-2; D is unresolved. CDR3 length equals 13 residues. V was trimmed by 0 bases and J by 6 bases, leaving 6 bases between them. Germline V gives CDR1 SGHRS, CDR2 YFSETQ. CDR3 sequence (DNA): TGCGCCAGCAGCTTGGCCCTACCCGGGGAGCTGTTTTTT. This gives the protein CASSLALPGELFF.

V is TRBV6-5 and J is TRBJ2-7; D is unresolved. V was clipped by 5 bases and J by 1 base, with 9 bases between them. Germline CDR1 reads MNHEY; CDR2 reads SVGAGI. The CDR3 runs 13 residues. CDR3 nucleotides: TGTGCCAGCAGTGGGCTATCTTCCTACGAGCAGTACTTC. This gives the protein CASSGLSSYEQYF.

This clone was counted only a few times. This chain uses TRBV29-1 with TRBJ1-1, with D possibly TRBD1 on 5 matching bases. Germline CDR1 and CDR2: SQVTM and ANQGSEA. V shed 3 bases and J shed 3 bases, with 8 bases lying between them. The CDR3 runs 12 residues. This chain's CDR3 is CSVEGQDTEAFF. The CDR3 DNA is TGCAGCGTTGAGGGGCAGGACACTGAAGCTTTCTTT.

The chain links TRBV5-1 to TRBJ2-7, with 9 positions matching TRBD1. Trimming removed 0 bases from V and 1 base from J; junction bases left unmatched: 5. This CDR3 has 16 residues. Germline V gene sequence: CDR1 SGHRS, CDR2 YFSETQ. Here the CDR3 reads CASSLVGQGGSYEQYF. The CDR3 DNA reads as TGCGCCAGCAGCTTGGTGGGACAGGGAGGGTCCTACGAGCAGTACTTC.

The V gene is TRBV9, the J gene TRBJ2-5, with D unresolved. Looked up from germline, CDR1 is SGDLS and CDR2 is YYNGEE. The V gene lost 0 bases and the J gene lost 2 bases, with 5 bases spanning the gap. CDR3 size: 13 residues. The CDR3 here is CASSVDLQETQYF. The CDR3, as DNA: TGTGCCAGCAGCGTAGACCTACAAGAGACCCAGTACTTC.

V gene TRBV27 combines with J gene TRBJ1-2, with 8 nucleotides matching TRBD1. Germline-derived CDR1 and CDR2 are MNHEY and SMNVEV (reference sequence). This CDR3 has 12 residues. V lost 5 bases, J lost 8 bases, and 4 bases stayed unmatched. Here the CDR3 DNA reads TGTGCCAGCAGTGCGACAGGGGTCGGCTACACCTTC. This sequence encodes CASSATGVGYTF.

The rearrangement joins TRBV27 to TRBJ2-1; D remains unclear. CDR3 size: 15 residues. The V gene's germline CDR1 is MNHEY and CDR2 SMNVEV (reference sequence). Trimming took off 0 bases at V and 4 bases at J, with 10 bases between the two ends. CDR3 residues: CASSLSTTAYNEQFF. CDR3 sequence (DNA): TGTGCCAGCAGTTTATCGACCACAGCATACAATGAGCAGTTCTTC.

This clone was seen only once. The chain has TRBV29-1 and TRBJ1-3, with D unresolved. Trimming pared 6 bases from V and 0 bases from J, leaving 3 bases between. Germline CDR1 SQVTM, CDR2 ANQGSEA. The CDR3 contains 11 residues. CDR3 sequence: CSVSSGNTIYF. CDR3 bases: TGCAGCGTGAGCTCTGGAAACACCATATATTTT.

This rearrangement joins TRBV6-1 to TRBJ2-5; TRBD1 agrees at 8 bases. This CDR3 has 15 amino acids. Germline CDR1 and CDR2: MNHNS and SASEGT. With V trimmed by 5 bases and J by 0 bases, 5 bases remained unmatched. The CDR3, as DNA: TGTGCCAGCAGTTTATCACAGGGGGACCAAGAGACCCAGTACTTC. Translating gives CASSLSQGDQETQYF.

A single count supports this clone. CDR3 nucleotides: TGTGCCAGCTCACGACAGGAATTACCAACCAGTCAAGAGACCCAGTACTTC. Translation: CASSRQELPTSQETQYF. V and J are TRBV18 and TRBJ2-5; weak D call: TRBD1 (6 bases). Germline CDR1 is KGHSH and CDR2 is LQKENI. The CDR3 consists of 17 residues. Between the trimmed V and J ends, which lost 4 bases and 2 bases, there was a span of 20 bases.

The chain is built from TRBV5-1 and TRBJ1-2; 8 nucleotides agree with TRBD1. V was clipped by 4 bases and J by 3 bases; unmatched bases: 2. The CDR3 extends over 13 amino acids. Germline V gene data show CDR1 as SGHRS and CDR2 as YFSETQ. The DNA of the CDR3 is TGCGCCAGCAGCCCGACAGGGGACTATGGCTACACCTTC. This codes for CASSPTGDYGYTF.